This T cell receptor (beta chain) was identified in a study of identical twins listed by TCRdb under 2016. Broadly, across the study: To test whether fetal clonotypes persist, the study used deep sequencing on TCR alpha and beta repertoires from monozygotic twins, unrelated adults of various ages, and cord blood. To rule out contamination, replicate twin experiments were performed at different times with different library preparation protocols. Summary of the overall study and its limitations: Compared with coincidental sharing between unrelated individuals, out-of-frame TCR alpha sequences shared between twins had an excess of sequences with low generation probability. In monozygotic twins, recombination models systematically underestimated out-of-frame TCR alpha sharing, but the models matched the sharing seen between unrelated individuals. Zero-insertion analyses could be partly confounded by invariant T cells such as MAIT and iNKT, although diverse VJ usage argued against such confounding for most clonotypes. Because the same donors could not be followed over many years, the conclusions depended on cross-sectional statistical analysis. Fewer insertions were carried by abundant cord blood beta clonotypes; a weaker similar trend was observed in young adult naive repertoires, while no such trend was observed in memory repertoires. In beta out-of-frame sequences, excess twin sharing was weaker, because having fewer shared sequences lowered the signal-to-noise ratio.

As to this clonotype: Its antigen is unknown. No per-base quality is available; no much larger clone lies one base away.

Libraries were made using 5' RACE. The sequencer was an Illumina HiSeq 2000. Template switching introduced a universal primer binding site; the final cDNA contained a unique molecular identifier, enabling accurate counting of TCR cDNA molecules. Specific primers in the conserved constant-segment region were used to synthesize first-strand cDNA for the TCR alpha and beta chains. Each cDNA library was double barcoded, with a SMART-Mk sample barcode plus Illumina barcodes, to control for contamination. Two successive PCR steps introduced TruSeq adapter sequences along with Illumina sample barcodes. Sequencing of the TCR alpha and beta cDNA libraries was done on the Illumina HiSeq platform using custom primers. Concerning the study's data processing: Raw reads were processed with MiGEC to extract unique molecular identifiers, and MiXCR was used to determine CDR3 positions. Recombination models were inferred per individual with the repgenHMM and IGoR tools using an EM algorithm. Shared clonotypes were analyzed with the tcR package in R, and sharing was normalized by the product of cloneset sizes. Out-of-frame nonproductive sequences were analyzed to study raw recombination free of thymic and clonal selection effects. In TCRdb, the public reads were trimmed at Q25 with fastp and aligned with MiXCR, with productive beta chains retained. Rows are combined by CDR3 protein, so each entry shows the most common genes and DNA. The V and J calls follow TCRdb's processing rather than the paper's. This sample lists hundreds of thousands of distinct CDR3 sequences; 21% were detected once. Of the sample, about 4.3% is held by the ten largest clones.

CDR1 and CDR2 (MNHNS, SASEGT) derive from the germline V gene. The germline ends are 16 bases apart after V is trimmed by 5 bases and J by 8 bases. Reading from cysteine to phenylalanine, the CDR3 counts 14 amino acids. Solely the CDR3 DNA is kept, with 42 bases framed from the first base. Only healthy Caucasian donors were included. Three pairs of female monozygotic twins, all aged roughly 18 to 30 years, made up the twin cohort. Peripheral blood mononuclear cells were the source from which RNA for the TCR libraries was isolated. These data were also filed under a second study, of T cells expressing NK-cell markers. In that second paper, the authors write: Seven to nine donors provided sorted CD3+CD56+NKG2C+, CD3+CD56+NKG2C- and CD3+CD56-NKG2C+ T-cell subsets, whose TCR beta-chain repertoires were profiled. Seven of the eight sequenced donors were HCMV-seropositive and one was HCMV-seronegative. In several experiments an anti-gammadeltaTCR antibody was added to restrict sorting to alphabetaTCR-expressing T cells. For over five donors, the dominant CD3+CD56+NKG2C+ clonotypes were among the top 10 CD8+ clonotypes and accounted for roughly 1.0-7.5% of CD8+ T cells. Those dominant clonotypes were again the most abundant among CD3+CD56-NKG2C+ cells in a handful of donors, at about 25-65%. Whether the expanded NKG2C-expressing T cell clones were specific for HCMV antigens remained unclear. The study sequenced eight donors, all healthy volunteers chosen at random: three men and five women. HCMV-specific IgG was detected in serum with a commercial ELISA kit to determine HCMV serostatus. For several donors, bulk peripheral blood T-cell repertoires were also sequenced from unsorted PBMC. MIGEC handled demultiplexing of the reads and grouping by UMI, while MiTCR was used to assemble and quantify clonotypes. To exclude erroneous sequences, only TCR cDNA sequences supported by at least two reads were retained. The tcR package was used for downstream repertoire analysis, and clonotypes were matched across fractions by CDR3 nucleotide sequence plus V segment. VDJmatch was used to annotate antigen specificity against VDJdb, with one amino acid substitution in CDR3 permitted.

Sequencing was done on a sample of PBMCs. This TCR was sampled from a woman aged 18-30 years in good health. The chain links TRBV6-1 with TRBJ2-1, with no reliable assignment of the D segment. The encoded CDR3 is CASSLQESFDEQFF. The base sequence is TGTGCCAGCAGTCTCCAGGAAAGCTTCGATGAGCAGTTCTTC.